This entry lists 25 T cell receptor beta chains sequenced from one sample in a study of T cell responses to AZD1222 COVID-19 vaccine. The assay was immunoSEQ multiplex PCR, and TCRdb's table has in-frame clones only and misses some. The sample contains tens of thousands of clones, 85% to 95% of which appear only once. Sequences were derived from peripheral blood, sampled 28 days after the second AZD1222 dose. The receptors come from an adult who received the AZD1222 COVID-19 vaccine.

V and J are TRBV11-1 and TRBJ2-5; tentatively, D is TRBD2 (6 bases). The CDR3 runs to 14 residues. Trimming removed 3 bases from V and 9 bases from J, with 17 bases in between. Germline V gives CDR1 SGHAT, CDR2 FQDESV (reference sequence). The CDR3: CASSLTIRREAQYF. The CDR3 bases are TGTGCCAGCAGCTTGACTATCAGGAGGGAGGCCCAGTACTTC.

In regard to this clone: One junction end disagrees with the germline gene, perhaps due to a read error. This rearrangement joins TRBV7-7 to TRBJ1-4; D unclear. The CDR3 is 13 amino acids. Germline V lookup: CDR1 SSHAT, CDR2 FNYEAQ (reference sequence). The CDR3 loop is CASSPATGGKLFF. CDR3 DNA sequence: TGTGCTAGCAGCCCCGCGACCGGCGGAAAACTGTTTTTT. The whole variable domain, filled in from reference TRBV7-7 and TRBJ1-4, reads GAGVSQSPRYKVTKRGQDVTLRCDPISSHATLYWYQQALGQGPEFLTYFNYEAQPDKSGLPSDRFSAERPEGSISTLTIQRTEQRDSAMYRCASSPATGGKLFFGSGTQLSVL.

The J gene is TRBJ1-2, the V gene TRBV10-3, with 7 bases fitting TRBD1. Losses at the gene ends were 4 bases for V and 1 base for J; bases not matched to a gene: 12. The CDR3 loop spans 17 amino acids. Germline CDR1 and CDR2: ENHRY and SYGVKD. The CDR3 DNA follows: TGTGCCATCAGTGTGGGGGGACAGAGAAGTTATAACTATGGCTACACCTTC. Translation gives CAISVGGQRSYNYGYTF.

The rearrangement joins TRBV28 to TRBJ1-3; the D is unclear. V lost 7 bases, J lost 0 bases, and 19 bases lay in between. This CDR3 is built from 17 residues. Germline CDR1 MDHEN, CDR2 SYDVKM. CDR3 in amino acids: CASNGPRARISGNTIYF. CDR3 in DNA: TGTGCCAGCAACGGGCCCCGGGCTCGCATCTCTGGAAACACCATATATTTT.

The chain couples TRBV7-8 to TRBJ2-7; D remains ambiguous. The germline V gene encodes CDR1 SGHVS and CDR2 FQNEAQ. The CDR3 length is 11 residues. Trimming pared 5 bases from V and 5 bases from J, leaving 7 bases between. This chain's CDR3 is CASSPGDEQYF. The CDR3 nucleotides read TGTGCCAGCAGCCCCGGCGACGAGCAGTACTTC. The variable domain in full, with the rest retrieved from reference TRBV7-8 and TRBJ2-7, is GAGVSQSPRYKVAKRGQDVALRCDPISGHVSLFWYQQALGQGPEFLTYFQNEAQLDKSGLPSDRFFAERPEGSVSTLKIQRTQQEDSAVYLCASSPGDEQYFGPGTRLTVT.

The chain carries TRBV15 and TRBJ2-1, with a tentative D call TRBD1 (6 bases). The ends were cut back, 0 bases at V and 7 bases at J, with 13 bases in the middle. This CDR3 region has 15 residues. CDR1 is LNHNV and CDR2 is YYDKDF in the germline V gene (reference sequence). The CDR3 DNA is TGTGCCACCAGCAGAGATCCGAACAGGGAAAATGAGCAGTTCTTC. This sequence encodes CATSRDPNRENEQFF.

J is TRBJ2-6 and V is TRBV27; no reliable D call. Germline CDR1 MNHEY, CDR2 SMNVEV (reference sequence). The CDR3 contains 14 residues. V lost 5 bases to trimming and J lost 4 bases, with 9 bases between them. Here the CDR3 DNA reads TGTGCCAGCAGTCAATACTCGGGGGCCAACGTCCTGACTTTC. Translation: CASSQYSGANVLTF. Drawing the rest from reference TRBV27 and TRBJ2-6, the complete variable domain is EAQVTQNPRYLITVTGKKLTVTCSQNMNHEYMSWYRQDPGLGLRQIYYSMNVEVTDKGDVPEGYKVSRKEKRNFPLILESPSPNQTSLYFCASSQYSGANVLTFGAGSRLTVL.

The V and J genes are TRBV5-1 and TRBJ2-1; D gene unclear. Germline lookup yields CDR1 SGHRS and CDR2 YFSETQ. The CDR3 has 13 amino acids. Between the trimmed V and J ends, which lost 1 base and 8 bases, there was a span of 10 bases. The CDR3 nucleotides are TGCGCCAGCAGCTTGCCGCAGGAACATGAGCAGTTCTTC. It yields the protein CASSLPQEHEQFF.

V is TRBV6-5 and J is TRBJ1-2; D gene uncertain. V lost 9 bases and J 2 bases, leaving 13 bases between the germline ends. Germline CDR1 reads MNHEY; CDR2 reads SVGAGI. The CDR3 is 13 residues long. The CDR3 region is CASTPAGNYGYTF. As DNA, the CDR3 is TGTGCCAGTACACCGGCGGGGAACTATGGCTACACCTTC.

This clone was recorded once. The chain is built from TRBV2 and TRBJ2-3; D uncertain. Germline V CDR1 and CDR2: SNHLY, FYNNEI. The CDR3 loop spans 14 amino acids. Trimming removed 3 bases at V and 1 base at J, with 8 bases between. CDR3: CASSENGRTDTQYF. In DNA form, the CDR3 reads TGTGCCAGCAGTGAGAATGGCCGCACAGATACGCAGTATTTT.

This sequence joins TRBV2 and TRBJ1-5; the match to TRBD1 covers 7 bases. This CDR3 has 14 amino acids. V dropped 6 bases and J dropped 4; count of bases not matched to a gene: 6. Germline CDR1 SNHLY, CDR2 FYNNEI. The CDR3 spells CASSPTGRNQPQHF. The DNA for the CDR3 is TGTGCCAGCAGCCCGACAGGGAGGAATCAGCCCCAGCATTTT.

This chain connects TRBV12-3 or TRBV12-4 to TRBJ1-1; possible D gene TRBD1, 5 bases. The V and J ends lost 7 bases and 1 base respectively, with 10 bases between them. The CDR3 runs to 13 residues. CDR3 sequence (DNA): TGTGCCAGCAACATGGGGCCGAACACTGAAGCTTTCTTT. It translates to CASNMGPNTEAFF.

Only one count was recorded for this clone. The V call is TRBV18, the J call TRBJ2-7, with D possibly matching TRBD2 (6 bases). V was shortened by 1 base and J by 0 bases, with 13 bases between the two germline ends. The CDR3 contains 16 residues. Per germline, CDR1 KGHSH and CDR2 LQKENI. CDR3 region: CASSPLLADTSYEQYF. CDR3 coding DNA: TGTGCCAGCTCACCACTCTTAGCGGATACCTCCTACGAGCAGTACTTC.

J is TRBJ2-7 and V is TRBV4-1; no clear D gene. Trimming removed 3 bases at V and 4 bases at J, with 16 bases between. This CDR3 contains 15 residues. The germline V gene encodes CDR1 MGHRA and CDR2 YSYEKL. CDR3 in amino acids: CASSQSPVVRYEQYF. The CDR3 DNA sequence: TGCGCCAGCAGCCAGTCCCCCGTGGTAAGGTACGAGCAGTACTTC.

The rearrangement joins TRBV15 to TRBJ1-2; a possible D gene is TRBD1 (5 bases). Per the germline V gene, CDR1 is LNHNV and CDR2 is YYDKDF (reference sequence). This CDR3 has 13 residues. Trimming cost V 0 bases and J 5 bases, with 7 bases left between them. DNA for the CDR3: TGTGCCACCAGCAGAGATGGGGGTTATGGCTACACCTTC. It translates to CATSRDGGYGYTF.

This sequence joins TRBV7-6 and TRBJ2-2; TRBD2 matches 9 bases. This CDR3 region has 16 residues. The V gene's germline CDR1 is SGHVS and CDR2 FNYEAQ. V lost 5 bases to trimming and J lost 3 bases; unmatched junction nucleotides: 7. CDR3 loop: CASSRRIAGDTGELFF. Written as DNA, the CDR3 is TGTGCCAGCAGCCGGAGGATAGCGGGAGACACCGGGGAGCTGTTTTTT.

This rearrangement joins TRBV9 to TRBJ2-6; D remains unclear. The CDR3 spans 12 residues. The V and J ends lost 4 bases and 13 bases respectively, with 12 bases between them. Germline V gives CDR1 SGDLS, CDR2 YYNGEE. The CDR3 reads CASSLDGQVLTF. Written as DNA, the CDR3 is TGTGCCAGCAGCCTGGACGGTCAAGTCCTGACTTTC. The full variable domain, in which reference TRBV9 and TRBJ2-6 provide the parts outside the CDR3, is DSGVTQTPKHLITATGQRVTLRCSPRSGDLSVYWYQQSLDQGLQFLIQYYNGEERAKGNILERFSAQQFPDLHSELNLSSLELGDSALYFCASSLDGQVLTFGAGSRLTVL.

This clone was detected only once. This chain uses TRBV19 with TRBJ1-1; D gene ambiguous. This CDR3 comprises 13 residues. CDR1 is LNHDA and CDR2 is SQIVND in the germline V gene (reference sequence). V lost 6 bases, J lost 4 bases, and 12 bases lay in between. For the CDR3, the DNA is TGTGCCAGTAGCGAGATCTTGGGCACTGAAGCTTTCTTT. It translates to CASSEILGTEAFF.

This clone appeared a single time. This CDR3 is CASSPLAGGPTDTQYF. The CDR3 coding sequence is TGTGCCAGCAGTCCGCTAGCGGGAGGTCCCACAGATACGCAGTATTTT. The rearrangement uses TRBV6-2 or TRBV6-3 and TRBJ2-3, with 11 bases fitting TRBD2. There are 16 residues in the CDR3. CDR1 and CDR2 (germline): MNHEY, SVGEGT. V gave up 5 bases and J gave up 2 bases; unmatched junction bases: 6.

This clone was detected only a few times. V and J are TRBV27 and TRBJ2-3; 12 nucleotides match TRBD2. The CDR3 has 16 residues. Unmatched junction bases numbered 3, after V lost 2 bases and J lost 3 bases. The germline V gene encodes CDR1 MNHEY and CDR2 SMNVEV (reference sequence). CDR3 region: CASSLLLAGGTDTQYF. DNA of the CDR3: TGTGCCAGCAGTTTACTCCTAGCGGGGGGGACAGATACGCAGTATTTT.

As DNA, the CDR3 is TGTGCCAGCAGCCTACGGAATCAGCCCCAGCATTTT. This sequence encodes CASSLRNQPQHF. The rearrangement links TRBV5-6 to TRBJ1-5; the D is unclear. V gave up 4 bases and J gave up 4 bases, with 6 bases separating them. The CDR3 consists of 12 residues. The V gene's germline CDR1 is SGHDT and CDR2 YYEEEE.

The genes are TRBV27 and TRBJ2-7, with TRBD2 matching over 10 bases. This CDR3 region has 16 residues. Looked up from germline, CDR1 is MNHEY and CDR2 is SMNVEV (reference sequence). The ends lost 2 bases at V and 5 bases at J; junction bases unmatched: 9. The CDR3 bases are TGTGCCAGCAGTTTACTCTTAGCGGGAGGTAGGAACGAGCAGTACTTC. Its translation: CASSLLLAGGRNEQYF.

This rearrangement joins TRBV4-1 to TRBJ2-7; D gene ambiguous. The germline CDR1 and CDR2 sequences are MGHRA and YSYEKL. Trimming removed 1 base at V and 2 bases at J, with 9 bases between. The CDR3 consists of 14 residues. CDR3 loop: CASSQVGFTYEQYF. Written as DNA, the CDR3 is TGCGCCAGCAGCCAAGTGGGGTTCACCTACGAGCAGTACTTC.

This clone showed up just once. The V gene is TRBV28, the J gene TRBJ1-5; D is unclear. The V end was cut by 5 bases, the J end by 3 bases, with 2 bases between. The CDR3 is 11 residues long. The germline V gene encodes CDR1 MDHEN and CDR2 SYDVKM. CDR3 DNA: TGTGCCAGCAGTGTCAATCAGCCCCAGCATTTT. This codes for CASSVNQPQHF.

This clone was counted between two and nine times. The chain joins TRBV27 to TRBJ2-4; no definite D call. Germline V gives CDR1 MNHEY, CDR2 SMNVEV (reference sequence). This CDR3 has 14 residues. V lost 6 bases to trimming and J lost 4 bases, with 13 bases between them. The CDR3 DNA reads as TGTGCCAGCAGGGCAGTACCCCCGAAAAACATTCAGTACTTC. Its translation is CASRAVPPKNIQYF.